This T cell receptor beta chain was captured by sequencing in a study of blood T cell repertoires in COVID-19. Study in general: Specimens from acute and convalescent COVID-19 originated in the United States, Italy and Spain. The analysed material was cDNA or gDNA that came from T cells, B-cell-depleted T cells, or PBMCs.

In the original analysis: Reference gene primer amplification gave estimated nucleated cell counts. This table comes from immunoSEQ multiplex PCR, and its TCRdb copy is limited to in-frame clones, with some not included. The D gene and trimming were derived from the DNA, and the V and J assignments and clone size from that table. There are about 440,000 clones in the sample; around 89% occur only once, and roughly 13% lies in the top ten. The specimen was peripheral blood. The sequence was obtained from a woman between 50 and 59 years old with COVID-19, enrolled during active disease.

In nucleotides, the CDR3 is TGTGCCAGCAGCTCAGTCCGGACAGGGGGTAGCTATGGCTACACCTTC. This translates into CASSSVRTGGSYGYTF. The J gene is TRBJ1-2, the V gene TRBV11-2, with TRBD1 matching over 10 bases. Germline-derived CDR1 and CDR2 are SGHAT and FQNNGV. The CDR3 covers 16 residues. After removal of 4 bases from V and 4 bases from J, the junction contained 9 bases not matched to a gene.